This TCR beta chain was observed in a study of blood T cells in healthy people across ages. There are a few counts of this clonotype. Its antigen is not identified. The donors, all healthy, were Caucasians living in Russia, aged roughly 6 to 100. Per the germline V gene, CDR1 is SGHTA and CDR2 is FQGNSA. V gave up 5 bases and J gave up 0 bases; unmatched junction bases: 5. This CDR3 spans 15 amino acids. Next came a second PCR, run for about 7 to 12 cycles, which used a sample-barcoded 5' primer along with a J-beta primer mix. TCRdb called the 5' RACE reads again in MiXCR, with one record for every CDR3 protein. Here the sample spans some 800,000 distinct CDR3 sequences, under 45% being singletons. Study observations and caveats: Diversity estimates from one million T cells were considered underestimates. Changes seen in expanded clonotypes were possibly confounded by donor CMV status left unknown.

The chain couples TRBV7-2 to TRBJ2-5; TRBD2 matches at 8 bases. The sample was blood. This sequence originates from a man in his fifties or sixties in good health. Written as DNA, the CDR3 is TGTGCCAGCAGCGCCTTAGCGGGGCACCAAGAGACCCAGTACTTC. Protein product: CASSALAGHQETQYF. Based on the CDR3 plus reference TRBV7-2 and TRBJ2-5, the full variable domain is GAGVSQSPSNKVTEKGKDVELRCDPISGHTALYWYRQSLGQGLEFLIYFQGNSAPDKSGLPSDRFSAERTGGSVSTLTIQRTQQEDSAVYLCASSALAGHQETQYFGPGTRLLVL.